The next 22 T cell receptor beta chains were all read from a single sample in a study of CD8 T cells in ankylosing spondylitis. TCRdb recomputed calls from the 5' RACE reads with MiXCR, one row per CDR3 protein. This sample carries some 140,000 distinct CDR3 sequences, roughly 8.8% of them seen once, and the ten largest clones take 7.3%. Input material: synovial fluid, either unsorted or a sorted T cell fraction (not recorded which). Source of these receptors: a male donor with ankylosing spondylitis.

The table lists this clonotype with a few counts. This chain uses TRBV2 with TRBJ1-1; D not resolved. Germline V gene lookup returns CDR1 SNHLY and CDR2 FYNNEI. This CDR3 comprises 13 residues. Trimming took 6 bases from V and 4 from J, leaving 12 bases between them. The CDR3 reads CASRTGRSTEAFF. In DNA form, the CDR3 reads TGTGCCAGCAGAACTGGGCGGAGCACTGAAGCTTTCTTT.

In this sample, this clonotype turned up many times. The chain is built from TRBV11-2 and TRBJ2-1; TRBD1 or TRBD2 may be the D gene (5 bases each). Trimming removed 6 bases at V and 0 bases at J, with 12 bases between. In germline, CDR1 is SGHAT, CDR2 FQNNGV. The CDR3 covers 15 residues. CDR3 sequence: CASRSKGSSYNEQFF. CDR3 DNA sequence: TGTGCCAGCAGATCCAAGGGGAGCTCCTACAATGAGCAGTTCTTC.

This clonotype was detected many times. The J gene is TRBJ2-3, the V gene TRBV20-1, with TRBD2 matching 9 bases. Germline V gene data show CDR1 as DFQATT and CDR2 as SNEGSKA (reference sequence). Losses at the gene ends were 4 bases for V and 4 bases for J; bases not matched to a gene: 12. The CDR3 totals 16 residues. The CDR3 is CSATPRVLAGPDTQYF. The CDR3 region has the DNA TGCAGTGCTACCCCCCGAGTGCTAGCGGGGCCAGATACGCAGTATTTT.

This clonotype was seen only a few times. The chain employs TRBV12-5 and TRBJ2-1; the D is unclear. The length of the CDR3 is 17 residues. Deletions cut 0 bases from V and 2 bases from J, with 14 bases between. Germline CDR1 reads LGHNT; CDR2 reads FRNRAP. The CDR3 sequence is CASGLVPDGVTYNEQFF. The CDR3 DNA reads TGTGCTAGTGGTTTGGTACCAGACGGAGTTACCTACAATGAGCAGTTCTTC.

This chain uses TRBV11-2 with TRBJ1-3; unclear D gene. V lost 5 bases and J lost 2, with 10 bases in between. This CDR3 is built from 14 residues. Looked up from germline, CDR1 is SGHAT and CDR2 is FQNNGV. The DNA of the CDR3 is TGTGCCAGCAGCCGAGGACGGGCTGGAAACACCATATATTTT. Its protein product is CASSRGRAGNTIYF.

This clonotype occurred many times. The chain recombines TRBV7-3 with TRBJ2-3, with D possibly TRBD2 on 6 matching bases. The CDR3 has 14 amino acids. Germline V gene lookup returns CDR1 SGHTA and CDR2 FQGTGA. V was cut by 4 bases and J by 2 bases, with 10 bases left in between. Written as DNA, the CDR3 is TGTGCCAGCAGCTCCGGGGGTTCCACAGATACGCAGTATTTT. This codes for CASSSGGSTDTQYF.

The chain couples TRBV20-1 to TRBJ2-5, with 14 bases matching TRBD2. Germline V gene lookup returns CDR1 DFQATT and CDR2 SNEGSKA (reference sequence). Germline trimming cut 4 bases from V and 4 bases from J; bases unmatched to any gene: 5. This CDR3 is built from 15 residues. CDR3 sequence (DNA): TGCAGTGCTACCGGGACTAGCGGGAGTAGAGAGACCCAGTACTTC. Translated, it gives CSATGTSGSRETQYF.

Many counts were recorded for this clonotype. The chain has TRBV27 and TRBJ1-5, with 10 bases matching TRBD1. The CDR3 length is 17 residues. CDR1 is MNHEY and CDR2 is SMNVEV in the germline V gene (reference sequence). Germline trimming cut 5 bases from V and 4 bases from J; bases unmatched to any gene: 11. The CDR3 DNA follows: TGTGCCAGCAGTCCTTACTCTGGACAGGGGGTAAATCAGCCCCAGCATTTT. It specifies CASSPYSGQGVNQPQHF.

This clonotype was counted many times. This rearrangement joins TRBV20-1 to TRBJ1-5; no definite D call. The germline V and J ends were trimmed by 4 bases and 1 base, with 17 bases remaining between them. Germline CDR1 is DFQATT and CDR2 is SNEGSKA (reference sequence). The CDR3 has 16 amino acids. The CDR3 nucleotides are TGCAGTGCTACCGGGCCTATCCGGGAGAGCAATCAGCCCCAGCATTTT. It codes for CSATGPIRESNQPQHF.

V usage is TRBV20-1 and J usage is TRBJ2-1; D uncertain. The CDR3 sequence is 17 residues long. CDR1 is DFQATT and CDR2 is SNEGSKA in the germline V gene (reference sequence). V shed 7 bases and J shed 0 bases, with 22 bases lying between them. The CDR3 protein is CSVSPVDWRSSYNEQFF. The CDR3 bases are TGCAGTGTCAGCCCGGTAGACTGGCGTAGCTCCTACAATGAGCAGTTCTTC.

This clonotype occurred many times. The gene calls are TRBV6-2 or TRBV6-3 and TRBJ1-6; TRBD1 is a possible D gene (5 bases). V lost 0 bases, J lost 7 bases, and 13 bases lay in between. The CDR3 covers 16 residues. Germline CDR1 MNHEY, CDR2 SVGEGT. The CDR3 DNA follows: TGTGCCAGCAGTTACTCGGAGGGACTGGGAAATTCACCCCTCCACTTT. Translation: CASSYSEGLGNSPLHF.

This clonotype was recorded at least ten times. The rearrangement uses TRBV20-1 and TRBJ1-1, with D hard to call. V lost 0 bases and J 0 bases, leaving 14 bases between the germline ends. CDR3 length: 16 amino acids. Germline assignment: CDR1 DFQATT and CDR2 SNEGSKA (reference sequence). The CDR3 sequence: CSAREAATGMNTEAFF. In nucleotides, the CDR3 is TGCAGTGCTAGAGAGGCGGCTACTGGAATGAACACTGAAGCTTTCTTT.

The V call is TRBV10-3, the J call TRBJ2-7, with 8 bases fitting TRBD1. CDR1 and CDR2 from the germline V gene are ENHRY and SYGVKD. The J segment lost 3 bases and the V segment lost 5 bases, leaving 12 bases of the junction unmatched. The CDR3 runs to 16 residues. The CDR3 nucleotides are TGTGCCATCAGTAGAGGCGCCGGACAGGGCTTCTACGAGCAGTACTTC. Translation: CAISRGAGQGFYEQYF.

The chain combines TRBV10-3 with TRBJ2-5, with TRBD2 matching 7 bases. The germline V gene encodes CDR1 ENHRY and CDR2 SYGVKD. The V and J ends lost 4 bases and 5 bases, in that order; junction bases with no gene match: 7. This CDR3 has 14 amino acids. The CDR3 is CAISGGREGETQYF. In nucleotides, the CDR3 is TGTGCCATCAGTGGAGGCAGGGAGGGGGAGACCCAGTACTTC.

V gene TRBV12-5 combines with J gene TRBJ2-1; 8 bases fit TRBD2. V was pared by 0 bases and J by 0 bases, with 10 bases of the junction left unmatched. The germline gives CDR1 LGHNT, CDR2 FRNRAP. This CDR3 is built from 19 residues. The CDR3 is CASGLVPDGRGVSYNEQFF. CDR3 sequence (DNA): TGTGCTAGTGGTTTGGTACCCGACGGGAGGGGCGTCTCCTACAATGAGCAGTTCTTC.

This clonotype was seen ten or more times. The chain joins TRBV3-1 to TRBJ1-1; D is ambiguous. The CDR3 extends over 14 amino acids. V dropped 1 base and J dropped 1 base, with 7 bases sitting between them. Germline CDR1 and CDR2: LGHDT and YNNKEL (reference sequence). The CDR3 region is CASSQGAGNTEAFF. In DNA form, the CDR3 reads TGTGCCAGCAGCCAAGGGGCAGGGAACACTGAAGCTTTCTTT.

This clonotype was seen repeatedly, ten times or more. The chain couples TRBV5-1 to TRBJ2-5; D is undetermined. The CDR3 runs 11 residues. Deletions cut 7 bases from V and 5 bases from J, with 9 bases between. CDR1 and CDR2 (germline): SGHRS, YFSETQ. The CDR3 spells CASHIGETQYF. The CDR3, as DNA: TGCGCCAGCCATATTGGGGAGACCCAGTACTTC. Together with reference TRBV5-1 and TRBJ2-5, the CDR3 gives the full variable domain: KAGVTQTPRYLIKTRGQQVTLSCSPISGHRSVSWYQQTPGQGLQFLFEYFSETQRNKGNFPGRFSGRQFSNSRSEMNVSTLELGDSALYLCASHIGETQYFGPGTRLLVL.

This clonotype was picked up a small number of times. This rearrangement joins TRBV3-1 to TRBJ2-2, with TRBD1 as a possible D gene (6 bases). This CDR3 comprises 16 residues. Germline values: CDR1 LGHDT, CDR2 YNNKEL (reference sequence). V lost 2 bases to trimming and J lost 4 bases, with 14 bases between them. CDR3 DNA: TGTGCCAGCAGCCAATTCAGGGGTGTTACCACCGGGGAGCTGTTTTTT. The encoded protein is CASSQFRGVTTGELFF.

There are a few counts of this clonotype. The rearrangement uses TRBV20-1 and TRBJ2-3; D not resolved. The CDR3 covers 14 residues. Germline V gene sequence: CDR1 DFQATT, CDR2 SNEGSKA (reference sequence). V shed 0 bases and J shed 2 bases, with 9 bases lying between them. CDR3 sequence: CSAREPLLTDTQYF. In DNA form, the CDR3 reads TGCAGTGCTAGAGAGCCGCTACTCACAGATACGCAGTATTTT.

This clonotype occurred many times. The rearrangement links TRBV20-1 to TRBJ2-7; D ambiguous. The germline V and J ends were trimmed by 0 bases and 1 base, with 13 bases remaining between them. The CDR3 consists of 15 residues. CDR1 is DFQATT and CDR2 is SNEGSKA in the germline V gene (reference sequence). The DNA of the CDR3 is TGCAGTGCTAGAGATCCGCAGCTGCTTTCCTACGAGCAGTACTTC. Translation gives CSARDPQLLSYEQYF.

This clonotype was counted ten times or more. This chain connects TRBV5-7 to TRBJ2-6, with 8 positions matching TRBD1. TRBV5-7 is given ORF status, its function remaining uncertain. Trimming cost V 0 bases and J 0 bases; bases outside gene matches: 11. The CDR3 runs 20 residues. The CDR3 DNA reads as TGTGCCAGCAGCTTGGTGTTTAGGACAGGGTTCACCTCTGGGGCCAACGTCCTGACTTTC. Protein sequence: CASSLVFRTGFTSGANVLTF.

This clonotype was found a few times. The rearrangement uses TRBV4-3 and TRBJ1-4; the D gene is possibly TRBD1 (5 bases). The V gene's germline CDR1 is LGHNA and CDR2 YSLEER. V was clipped by 0 bases and J by 13 bases, with 21 bases between them. The CDR3 extends over 16 amino acids. Here the CDR3 reads CASSQEGGAKGGLLFF. For the CDR3, the DNA is TGCGCCAGCAGCCAAGAAGGAGGGGCGAAGGGCGGACTACTGTTTTTT.